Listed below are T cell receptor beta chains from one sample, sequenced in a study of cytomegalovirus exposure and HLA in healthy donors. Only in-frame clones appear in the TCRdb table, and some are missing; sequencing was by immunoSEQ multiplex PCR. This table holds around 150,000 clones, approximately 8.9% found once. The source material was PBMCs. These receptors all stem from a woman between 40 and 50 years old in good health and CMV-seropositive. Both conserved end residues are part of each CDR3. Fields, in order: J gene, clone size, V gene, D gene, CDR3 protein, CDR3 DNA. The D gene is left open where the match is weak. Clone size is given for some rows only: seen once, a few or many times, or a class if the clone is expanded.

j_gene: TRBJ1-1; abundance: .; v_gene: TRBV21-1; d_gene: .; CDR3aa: CASSKVCRGKTNTEAFF; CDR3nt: TGTGCCAGCAGCAAAGTTTGCAGGGGGAAGACGAACACTGAAGCTTTCTTT
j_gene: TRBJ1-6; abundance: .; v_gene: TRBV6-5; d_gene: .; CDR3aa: CASSPGGTPLHF; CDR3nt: TGTGCCAGCAGTCCGGGGGGAACACCCCTCCACTTT
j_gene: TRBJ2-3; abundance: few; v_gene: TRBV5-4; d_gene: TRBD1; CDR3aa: CASSFGTGDTDTQYF; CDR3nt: TGTGCCAGCAGCTTTGGGACAGGGGACACAGATACGCAGTATTTT
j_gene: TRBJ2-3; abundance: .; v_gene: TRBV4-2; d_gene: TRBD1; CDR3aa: CASSQDKGQGPDTQYF; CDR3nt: TGTGCCAGCAGCCAAGATAAGGGACAGGGACCAGATACGCAGTATTTT
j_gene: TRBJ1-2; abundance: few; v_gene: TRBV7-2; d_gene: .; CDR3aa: CASSLEGGVIYGYTF; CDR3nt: TGTGCCAGCAGCTTAGAAGGGGGGGTAATCTATGGCTACACCTTC
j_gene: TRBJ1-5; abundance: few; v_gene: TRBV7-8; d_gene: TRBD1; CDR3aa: CASSLARGTGFNQPQHF; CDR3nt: TGTGCCAGCAGCTTAGCCAGGGGGACAGGATTTAATCAGCCCCAGCATTTT
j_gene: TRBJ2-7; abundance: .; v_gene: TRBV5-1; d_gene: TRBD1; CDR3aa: CASSLFGQGASYEQYF; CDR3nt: TGCGCCAGCAGCTTGTTCGGACAGGGGGCCTCCTACGAGCAGTACTTC
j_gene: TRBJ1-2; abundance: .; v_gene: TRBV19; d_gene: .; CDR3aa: CASAGWGSPNGYTF; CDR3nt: TGTGCCAGCGCGGGATGGGGCAGCCCCAATGGCTACACCTTC
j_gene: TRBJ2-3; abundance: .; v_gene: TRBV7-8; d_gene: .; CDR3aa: CASSLLQGGTDTQYF; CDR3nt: TGTGCCAGCAGCTTGTTACAGGGAGGCACAGATACGCAGTATTTT
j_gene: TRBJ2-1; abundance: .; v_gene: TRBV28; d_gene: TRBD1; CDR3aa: CASSTQGAGYNEQFF; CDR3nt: TGTGCCAGCAGCACACAGGGGGCTGGGTACAATGAGCAGTTCTTC
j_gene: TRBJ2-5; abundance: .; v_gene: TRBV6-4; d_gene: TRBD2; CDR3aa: CASSISGGETQYF; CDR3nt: TGTGCCAGCAGTATCAGCGGGGGGGAGACCCAGTACTTC
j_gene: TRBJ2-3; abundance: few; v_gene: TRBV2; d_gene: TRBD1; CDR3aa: CASSSYQGADTQYF; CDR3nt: TGTGCCAGCAGTTCCTACCAGGGGGCAGATACGCAGTATTTT
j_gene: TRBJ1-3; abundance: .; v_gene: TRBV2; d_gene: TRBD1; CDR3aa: CASRGTGGGNTIYF; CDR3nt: TGTGCCAGCAGAGGGACAGGGGGCGGAAACACCATATATTTT
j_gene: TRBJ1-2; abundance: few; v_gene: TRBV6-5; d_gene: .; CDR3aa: CASSYEGDYGYTF; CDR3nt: TGTGCCAGCAGTTACGAGGGTGACTATGGCTACACCTTC
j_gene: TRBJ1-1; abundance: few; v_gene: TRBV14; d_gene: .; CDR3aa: CASSQDSGNLNTEAFF; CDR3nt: TGTGCCAGCAGCCAAGACTCGGGGAACTTGAACACTGAAGCTTTCTTT
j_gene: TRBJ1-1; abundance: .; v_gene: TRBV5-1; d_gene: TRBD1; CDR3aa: CASSFASGQGEAFF; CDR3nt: TGCGCCAGCAGCTTCGCTTCGGGACAGGGTGAAGCTTTCTTT
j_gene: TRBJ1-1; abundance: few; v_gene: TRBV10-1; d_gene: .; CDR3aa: CASPWNEQVNTEAFF; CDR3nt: TGCGCCAGCCCCTGGAATGAACAGGTGAACACTGAAGCTTTCTTT
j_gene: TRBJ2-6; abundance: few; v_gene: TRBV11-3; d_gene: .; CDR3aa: CASSPGHSSGANVLTF; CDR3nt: TGTGCCAGCAGCCCGGGACATTCCTCTGGGGCCAACGTCCTGACTTTC
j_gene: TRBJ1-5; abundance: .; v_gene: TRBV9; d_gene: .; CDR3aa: CASSVGTADNQPQHF; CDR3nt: TGTGCCAGCAGCGTAGGTACAGCCGACAATCAGCCCCAGCATTTT
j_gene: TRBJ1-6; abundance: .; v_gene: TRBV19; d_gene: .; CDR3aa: CASSIGQDNSPLHF; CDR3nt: TGTGCCAGTAGTATAGGGCAGGATAATTCACCCCTCCACTTT
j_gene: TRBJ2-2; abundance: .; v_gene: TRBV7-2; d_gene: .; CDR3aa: CASSLATGGAGELFF; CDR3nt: TGTGCCAGCAGCTTAGCCACGGGGGGCGCCGGGGAGCTGTTTTTT
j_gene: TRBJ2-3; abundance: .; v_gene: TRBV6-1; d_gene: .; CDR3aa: CASVTGTAPHVAQYF; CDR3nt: TGTGCCAGCGTCACAGGGACCGCACCCCATGTGGCGCAGTATTTT
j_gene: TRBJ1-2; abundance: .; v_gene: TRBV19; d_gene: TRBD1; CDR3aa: CASSQGQGPLYGYTF; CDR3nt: TGTGCCAGTAGTCAAGGACAGGGGCCCCTCTATGGCTACACCTTC
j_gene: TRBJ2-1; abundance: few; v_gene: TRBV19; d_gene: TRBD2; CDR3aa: CASSIGGGEQFF; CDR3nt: TGTGCCAGTAGTATTGGGGGGGGTGAGCAGTTCTTC
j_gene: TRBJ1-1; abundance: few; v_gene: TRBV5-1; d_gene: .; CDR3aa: CASSSLPPGPNTEAFF; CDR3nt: TGCGCCAGCAGCTCACTCCCGCCAGGGCCGAACACTGAAGCTTTCTTT
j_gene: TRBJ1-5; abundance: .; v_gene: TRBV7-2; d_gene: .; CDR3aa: CASTCGQRTVSGQPQHF; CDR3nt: TGTGCCAGCACTTGTGGCCAACGGACAGTCTCAGGGCAGCCCCAGCATTTT
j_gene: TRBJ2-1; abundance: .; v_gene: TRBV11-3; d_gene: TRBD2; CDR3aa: CASSLGASGNNEQFF; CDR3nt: TGTGCCAGCAGCCTTGGGGCTAGCGGCAACAATGAGCAGTTCTTC
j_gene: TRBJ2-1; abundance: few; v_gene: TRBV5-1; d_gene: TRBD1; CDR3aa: CASSLPRTGTDNEQFF; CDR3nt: TGCGCCAGCAGCCTCCCCCGGACCGGGACAGACAATGAGCAGTTCTTC
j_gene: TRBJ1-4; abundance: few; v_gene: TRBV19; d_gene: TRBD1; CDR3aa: CASSIDPTGLDEKLFF; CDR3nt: TGTGCCAGTAGTATAGATCCGACAGGGCTGGATGAAAAACTGTTTTTT
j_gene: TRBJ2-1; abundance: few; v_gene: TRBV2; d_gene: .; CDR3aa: CASSERLDNEQFF; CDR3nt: TGTGCCAGCAGTGAACGACTAGATAATGAGCAGTTCTTC
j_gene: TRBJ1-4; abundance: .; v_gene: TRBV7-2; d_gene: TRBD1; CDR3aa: CASTPRGAPDRESEKLFF; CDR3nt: TGTGCCAGCACCCCTCGGGGGGCGCCGGACAGGGAAAGCGAAAAACTGTTTTTT
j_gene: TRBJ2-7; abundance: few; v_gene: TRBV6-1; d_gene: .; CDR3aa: CASSVTYEQYF; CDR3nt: TGTGCCAGCAGTGTTACCTACGAGCAGTACTTC
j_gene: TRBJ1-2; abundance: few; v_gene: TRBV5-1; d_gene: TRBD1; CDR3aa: CASSPETGGGYTF; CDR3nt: TGCGCCAGCAGCCCCGAGACAGGGGGCGGCTACACCTTC
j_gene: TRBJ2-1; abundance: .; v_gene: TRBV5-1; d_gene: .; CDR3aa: CASRRLGAGDNNEQFF; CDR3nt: TGCGCCAGCAGGAGGTTAGGGGCGGGGGACAACAATGAGCAGTTCTTC
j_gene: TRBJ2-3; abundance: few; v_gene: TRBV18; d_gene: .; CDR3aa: CASSTGLYTDTQYF; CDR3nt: TGTGCCAGCTCAACGGGACTTTACACAGATACGCAGTATTTT
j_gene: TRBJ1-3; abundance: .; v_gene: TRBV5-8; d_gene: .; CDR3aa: CASSATATGVSGNTIYF; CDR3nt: TGTGCCAGCAGCGCAACTGCTACCGGGGTCTCTGGAAACACCATATATTTT
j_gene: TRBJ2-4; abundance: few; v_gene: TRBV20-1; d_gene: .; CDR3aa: CSARGGNIQYF; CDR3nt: TGCAGTGCTAGAGGCGGGAACATTCAGTACTTC
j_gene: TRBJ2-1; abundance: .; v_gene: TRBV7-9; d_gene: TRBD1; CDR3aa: CASSWNRGRGNEQFF; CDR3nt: TGTGCCAGCAGTTGGAACAGGGGGCGCGGCAATGAGCAGTTCTTC
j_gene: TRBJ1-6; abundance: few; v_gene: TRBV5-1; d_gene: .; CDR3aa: CATAPGLGFSPLHF; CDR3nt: TGCGCCACCGCCCCAGGGCTGGGATTTTCACCCCTCCACTTT
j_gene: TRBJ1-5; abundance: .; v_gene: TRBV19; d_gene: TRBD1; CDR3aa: CASSTYLPGTAENQPQHF; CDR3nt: TGTGCCAGTAGTACCTACCTGCCCGGGACAGCAGAAAATCAGCCCCAGCATTTT
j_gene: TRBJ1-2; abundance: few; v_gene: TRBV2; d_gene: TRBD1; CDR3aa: CASKTGAANYGYTF; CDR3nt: TGTGCCAGCAAAACAGGGGCAGCTAACTATGGCTACACCTTC
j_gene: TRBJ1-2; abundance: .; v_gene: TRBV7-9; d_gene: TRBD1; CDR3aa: CASSLGQGAFDGYTF; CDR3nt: TGTGCCAGCAGTTTGGGACAGGGGGCTTTCGATGGCTACACCTTC
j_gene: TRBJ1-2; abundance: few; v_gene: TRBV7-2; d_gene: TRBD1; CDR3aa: CASSPGQGRGYTF; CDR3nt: TGTGCCAGCAGCCCTGGACAGGGGCGAGGCTACACCTTC
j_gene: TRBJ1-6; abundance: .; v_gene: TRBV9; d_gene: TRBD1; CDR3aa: CASSVTGQVDSPLHF; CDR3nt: TGTGCCAGCAGCGTCACGGGACAGGTGGATTCACCCCTCCACTTT
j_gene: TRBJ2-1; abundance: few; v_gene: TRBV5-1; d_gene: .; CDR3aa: CASSPAQDEQFF; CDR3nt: TGCGCCAGCAGCCCCGCCCAGGATGAGCAGTTCTTC
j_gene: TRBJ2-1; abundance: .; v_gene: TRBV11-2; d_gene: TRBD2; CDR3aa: CASSSQIAGGGEQFF; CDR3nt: TGTGCCAGCAGCTCCCAGATAGCGGGGGGCGGGGAGCAGTTCTTC
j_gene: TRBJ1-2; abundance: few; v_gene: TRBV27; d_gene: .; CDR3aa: CASSLLAAGNNYGYTF; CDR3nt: TGTGCCAGCAGTTTATTGGCCGCTGGCAATAACTATGGCTACACCTTC
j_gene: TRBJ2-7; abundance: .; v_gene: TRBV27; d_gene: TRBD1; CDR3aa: CASSFGQGAPYEQYF; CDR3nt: TGTGCCAGCAGTTTTGGGCAGGGGGCACCCTACGAGCAGTACTTC
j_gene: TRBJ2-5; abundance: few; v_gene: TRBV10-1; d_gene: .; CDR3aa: CASSERGGLETQYF; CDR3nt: TGCGCCAGCAGTGAGAGGGGGGGCTTAGAGACCCAGTACTTC
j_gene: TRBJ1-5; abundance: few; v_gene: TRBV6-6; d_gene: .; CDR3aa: CASNERQNRNQPQHF; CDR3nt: TGTGCCAGCAACGAACGACAAAATAGGAATCAGCCCCAGCATTTT
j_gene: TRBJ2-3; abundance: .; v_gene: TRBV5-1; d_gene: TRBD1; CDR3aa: CASSNWDRVDTQYF; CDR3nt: TGCGCCAGCAGCAACTGGGACAGGGTGGATACGCAGTATTTT
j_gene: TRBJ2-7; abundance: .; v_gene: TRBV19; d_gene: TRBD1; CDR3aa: CASSMDRGLEQYF; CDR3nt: TGTGCCAGTAGTATGGACAGGGGGCTCGAGCAGTACTTC
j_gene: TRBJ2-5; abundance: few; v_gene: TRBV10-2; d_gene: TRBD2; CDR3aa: CASSEVVRLAQETQYF; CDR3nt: TGCGCCAGCAGTGAAGTAGTGAGACTAGCCCAAGAGACCCAGTACTTC
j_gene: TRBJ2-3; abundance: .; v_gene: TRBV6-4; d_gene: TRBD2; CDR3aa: CASSDTPSGGIDTQYF; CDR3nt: TGTGCCAGCAGTGACACCCCTAGCGGGGGAATAGATACGCAGTATTTT